The rows below give T cell receptor beta chains drawn from one sample of a study of blood T cell repertoires in COVID-19. The method was immunoSEQ multiplex PCR; TCRdb's version includes in-frame clones alone and lacks a portion of them. The sample includes fewer than 55,000 clones, approximately 83% of them seen just once. Sample: peripheral blood. Every receptor here comes from a man between 65 and 85 years old with active COVID-19. The CDR3 runs from the conserved cysteine through the conserved F or W. The order of the fields is D gene, J gene, clone size, V gene, CDR3 DNA, CDR3 protein. A D gene is named only where the DNA matches it firmly. The size field is filled for only some rows; it gives once, few, many or a size class.

D gene: .
J gene: TRBJ2-2
clone size: few
V gene: TRBV5-4
CDR3 DNA: TGTGCCAGCAGAGCCGGGACTCCCAGGACCGGGGAGCTGTTTTTT
CDR3 protein: CASRAGTPRTGELFF

D gene: TRBD1
J gene: TRBJ1-2
clone size: .
V gene: TRBV4-1
CDR3 DNA: TGCGCCAGCAGCCCGGGACAGGGGATGGGAGCTAACTATGGCTACACCTTC
CDR3 protein: CASSPGQGMGANYGYTF

D gene: TRBD1
J gene: TRBJ2-2
clone size: .
V gene: TRBV7-2
CDR3 DNA: TGTGCCAGCAGGACCGGGACAGGGGGCACCGGGGAGCTGTTTTTT
CDR3 protein: CASRTGTGGTGELFF

D gene: TRBD1
J gene: TRBJ2-5
clone size: .
V gene: TRBV27
CDR3 DNA: TGTGCCAGCAGTGGTATGGGACAGGGTGGGACCCAGTACTTC
CDR3 protein: CASSGMGQGGTQYF

D gene: TRBD1
J gene: TRBJ1-1
clone size: .
V gene: TRBV28
CDR3 DNA: TGTGCCAGCAGTTTGCCCGGGACAGGGAGGCGCACTGAAGCTTTCTTT
CDR3 protein: CASSLPGTGRRTEAFF

D gene: .
J gene: TRBJ2-5
clone size: .
V gene: TRBV5-6
CDR3 DNA: TGTGCCAGCAGCTTGAACGGAGAGACCCAGTACTTC
CDR3 protein: CASSLNGETQYF

D gene: TRBD1
J gene: TRBJ2-7
clone size: .
V gene: TRBV27
CDR3 DNA: TGTGCCAGCAGCCTTTCCCAGACAGGGTTTAGCGAGCAGTACTTC
CDR3 protein: CASSLSQTGFSEQYF

D gene: TRBD1
J gene: TRBJ2-1
clone size: .
V gene: TRBV6-1
CDR3 DNA: TGTGCCAGCAGTGAATTCGGGACAGGGGGGAATGAGCAGTTCTTC
CDR3 protein: CASSEFGTGGNEQFF

D gene: TRBD2
J gene: TRBJ2-1
clone size: .
V gene: TRBV4-1
CDR3 DNA: TGCGCCAGCAGCCCGCGGGAGGGAGCCTACAATGAGCAGTTCTTC
CDR3 protein: CASSPREGAYNEQFF

D gene: .
J gene: TRBJ2-5
clone size: .
V gene: TRBV29-1
CDR3 DNA: TGCAGCGTTGAAGTCAACACAGGGGAGACCCAGTACTTC
CDR3 protein: CSVEVNTGETQYF

D gene: TRBD1
J gene: TRBJ1-2
clone size: .
V gene: TRBV7-9
CDR3 DNA: TGTGCCAGCAGCCCCGGGACAGCCCCCGGCTACACCTTC
CDR3 protein: CASSPGTAPGYTF

D gene: TRBD1
J gene: TRBJ1-2
clone size: .
V gene: TRBV6-5
CDR3 DNA: TGTGCCAGCAGTTACGACAGGGATGGAAACTATGGCTACACCTTC
CDR3 protein: CASSYDRDGNYGYTF

D gene: .
J gene: TRBJ1-2
clone size: .
V gene: TRBV6-2/TRBV6-3
CDR3 DNA: TGTGCCAGCAGTCCCGAGGGTCGGGGTGGCTACACCTTC
CDR3 protein: CASSPEGRGGYTF

D gene: TRBD1
J gene: TRBJ1-2
clone size: .
V gene: TRBV7-2
CDR3 DNA: TGTGCCAGCAGCTTAGTTACCAGGGGGCCCTATGGCTACACCTTC
CDR3 protein: CASSLVTRGPYGYTF

D gene: TRBD2
J gene: TRBJ2-7
clone size: .
V gene: TRBV29-1
CDR3 DNA: TGCAGCGTTAGGGTTCTGGGAGGGTCCTACGAGCAGTACTTC
CDR3 protein: CSVRVLGGSYEQYF

D gene: .
J gene: TRBJ2-3
clone size: .
V gene: TRBV5-4
CDR3 DNA: TGTGCCAGCAGCTCCGCCCTAGGCACAGATACGCAGTATTTT
CDR3 protein: CASSSALGTDTQYF